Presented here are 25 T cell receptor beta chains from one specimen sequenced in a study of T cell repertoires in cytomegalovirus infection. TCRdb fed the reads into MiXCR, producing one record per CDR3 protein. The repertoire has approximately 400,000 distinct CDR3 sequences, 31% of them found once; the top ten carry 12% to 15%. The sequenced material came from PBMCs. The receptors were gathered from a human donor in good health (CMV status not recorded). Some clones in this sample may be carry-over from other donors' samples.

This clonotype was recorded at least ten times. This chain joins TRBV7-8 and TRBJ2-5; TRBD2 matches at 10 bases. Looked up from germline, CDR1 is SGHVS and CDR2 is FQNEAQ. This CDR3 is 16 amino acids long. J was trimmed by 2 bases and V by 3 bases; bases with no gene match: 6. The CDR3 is CASSLGGSGGQETQYF. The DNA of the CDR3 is TGTGCCAGCAGCTTGGGGGGTAGCGGGGGGCAAGAGACCCAGTACTTC.

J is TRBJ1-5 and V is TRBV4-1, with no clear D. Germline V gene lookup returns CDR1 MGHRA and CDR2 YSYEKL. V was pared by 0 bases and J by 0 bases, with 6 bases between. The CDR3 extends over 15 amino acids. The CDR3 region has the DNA TGCGCCAGCAGCCAAGACAGGAATAGCAATCAGCCCCAGCATTTT. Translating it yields CASSQDRNSNQPQHF.

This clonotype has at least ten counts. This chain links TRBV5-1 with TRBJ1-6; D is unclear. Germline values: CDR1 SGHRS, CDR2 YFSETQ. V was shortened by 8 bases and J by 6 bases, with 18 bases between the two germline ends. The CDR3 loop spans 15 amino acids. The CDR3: CASNLGDLPNSPLHF. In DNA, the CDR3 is TGCGCCAGTAACTTAGGAGACCTACCTAATTCACCCCTCCACTTT.

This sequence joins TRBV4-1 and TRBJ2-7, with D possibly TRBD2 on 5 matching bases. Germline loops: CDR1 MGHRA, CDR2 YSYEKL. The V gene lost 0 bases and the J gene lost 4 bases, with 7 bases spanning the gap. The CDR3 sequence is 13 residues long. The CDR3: CASSQDGEYEQYF. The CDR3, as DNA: TGCGCCAGCAGCCAAGACGGGGAATACGAGCAGTACTTC.

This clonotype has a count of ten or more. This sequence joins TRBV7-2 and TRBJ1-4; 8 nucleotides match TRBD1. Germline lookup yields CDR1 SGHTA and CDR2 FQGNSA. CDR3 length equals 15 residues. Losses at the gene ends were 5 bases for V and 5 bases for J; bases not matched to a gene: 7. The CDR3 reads CASSLRTGTNEKLFF. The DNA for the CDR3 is TGTGCCAGCAGCCTTCGGACAGGGACAAATGAAAAACTGTTTTTT.

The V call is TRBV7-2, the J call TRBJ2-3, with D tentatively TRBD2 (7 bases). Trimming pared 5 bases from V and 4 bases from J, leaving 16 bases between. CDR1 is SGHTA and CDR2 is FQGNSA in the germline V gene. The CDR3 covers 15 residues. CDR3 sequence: CASSVLVGGADTQYF. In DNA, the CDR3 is TGTGCCAGCAGCGTACTGGTAGGGGGGGCAGATACGCAGTATTTT. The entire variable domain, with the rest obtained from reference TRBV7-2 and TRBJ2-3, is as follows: GAGVSQSPSNKVTEKGKDVELRCDPISGHTALYWYRQSLGQGLEFLIYFQGNSAPDKSGLPSDRFSAERTGGSVSTLTIQRTQQEDSAVYLCASSVLVGGADTQYFGPGTRLTVL.

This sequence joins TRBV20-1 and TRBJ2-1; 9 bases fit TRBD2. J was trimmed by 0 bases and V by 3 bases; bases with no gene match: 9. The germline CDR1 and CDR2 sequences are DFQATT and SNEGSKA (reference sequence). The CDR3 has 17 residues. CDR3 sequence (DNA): TGCAGTGCTAGGAGGCTAGCGGGGAGAAGCTCCTACAATGAGCAGTTCTTC. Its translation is CSARRLAGRSSYNEQFF.

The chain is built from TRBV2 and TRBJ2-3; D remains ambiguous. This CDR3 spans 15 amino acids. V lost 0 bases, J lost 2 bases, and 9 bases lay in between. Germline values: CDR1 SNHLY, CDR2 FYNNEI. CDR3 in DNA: TGTGCCAGCAGTGAAGCTCGGAAGGCCACAGATACGCAGTATTTT. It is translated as CASSEARKATDTQYF.

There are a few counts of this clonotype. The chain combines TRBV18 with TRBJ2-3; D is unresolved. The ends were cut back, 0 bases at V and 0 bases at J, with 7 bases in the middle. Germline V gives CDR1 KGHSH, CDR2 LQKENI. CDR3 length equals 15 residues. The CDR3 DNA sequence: TGTGCCAGCTCACCACCCCGCGCTAGCACAGATACGCAGTATTTT. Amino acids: CASSPPRASTDTQYF.

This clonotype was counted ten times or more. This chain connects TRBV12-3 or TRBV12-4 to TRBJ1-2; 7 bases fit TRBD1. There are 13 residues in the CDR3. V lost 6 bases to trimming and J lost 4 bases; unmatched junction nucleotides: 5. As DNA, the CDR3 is TGTGCCAGCAGCAGGGACAGAACCTATGGCTACACCTTC. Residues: CASSRDRTYGYTF.

The CDR3 is CASNLVGANYNEQFF. CDR3 bases: TGTGCCAGTAATCTGGTGGGGGCCAATTACAATGAGCAGTTCTTC. The chain uses TRBV19 and TRBJ2-1; TRBD1 is a possible D gene (6 bases). This CDR3 has 15 residues. V lost 7 bases and J lost 4, with 17 bases in between. Germline assignment: CDR1 LNHDA and CDR2 SQIVND (reference sequence).

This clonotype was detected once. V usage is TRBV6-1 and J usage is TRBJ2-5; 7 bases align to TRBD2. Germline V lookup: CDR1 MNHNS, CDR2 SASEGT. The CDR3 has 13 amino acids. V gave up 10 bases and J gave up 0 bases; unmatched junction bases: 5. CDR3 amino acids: CAIGGTHQETQYF. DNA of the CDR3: TGTGCCATCGGGGGGACCCACCAAGAGACCCAGTACTTC.

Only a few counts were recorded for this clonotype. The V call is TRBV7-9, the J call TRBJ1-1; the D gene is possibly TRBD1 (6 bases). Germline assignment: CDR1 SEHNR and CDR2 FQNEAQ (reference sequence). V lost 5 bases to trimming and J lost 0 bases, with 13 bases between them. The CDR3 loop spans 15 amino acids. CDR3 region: CASSHPRQVNTEAFF. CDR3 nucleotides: TGTGCCAGCAGCCACCCTCGACAGGTGAACACTGAAGCTTTCTTT.

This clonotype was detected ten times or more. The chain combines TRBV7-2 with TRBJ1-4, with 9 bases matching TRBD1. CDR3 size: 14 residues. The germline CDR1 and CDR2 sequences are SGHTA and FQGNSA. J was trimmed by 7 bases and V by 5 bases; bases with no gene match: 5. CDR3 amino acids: CASSGTGGGEKLFF. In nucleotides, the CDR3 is TGTGCCAGCAGCGGAACAGGGGGCGGTGAAAAACTGTTTTTT.

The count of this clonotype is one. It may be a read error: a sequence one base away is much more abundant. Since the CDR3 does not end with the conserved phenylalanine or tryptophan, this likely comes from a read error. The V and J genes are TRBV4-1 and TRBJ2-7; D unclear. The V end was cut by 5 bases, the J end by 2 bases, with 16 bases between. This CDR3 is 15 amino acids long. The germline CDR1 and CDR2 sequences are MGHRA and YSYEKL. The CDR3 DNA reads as TGCGCCAGCAGCTCAACACTCGACTGGGCCTACGAGCAGTACTGC. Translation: CASSSTLDWAYEQYC.

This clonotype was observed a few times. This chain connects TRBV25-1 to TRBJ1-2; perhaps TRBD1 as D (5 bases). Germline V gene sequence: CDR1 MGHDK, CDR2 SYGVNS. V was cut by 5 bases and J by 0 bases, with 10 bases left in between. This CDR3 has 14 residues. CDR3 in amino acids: CASSSRGTNYGYTF. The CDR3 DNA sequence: TGTGCCAGCAGTTCGAGGGGAACTAACTATGGCTACACCTTC.

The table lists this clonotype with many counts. Written as DNA, the CDR3 is TGTGCCAGCAGCCACATACAGGGGGAACCTTCACCCCTCCACTTT. It translates to CASSHIQGEPSPLHF. The rearrangement links TRBV7-8 to TRBJ1-6; the match to TRBD1 covers 8 bases. There are 15 residues in the CDR3. The germline V gene encodes CDR1 SGHVS and CDR2 FQNEAQ. The V and J ends lost 5 bases and 9 bases, in that order; junction bases with no gene match: 9.

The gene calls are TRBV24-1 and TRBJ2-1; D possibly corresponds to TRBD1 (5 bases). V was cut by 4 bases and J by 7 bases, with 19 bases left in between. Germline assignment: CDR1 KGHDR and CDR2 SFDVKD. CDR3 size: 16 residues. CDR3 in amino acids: CATSDPSVEGVNEQFF. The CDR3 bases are TGTGCCACCAGTGACCCGTCAGTCGAAGGGGTGAATGAGCAGTTCTTC.

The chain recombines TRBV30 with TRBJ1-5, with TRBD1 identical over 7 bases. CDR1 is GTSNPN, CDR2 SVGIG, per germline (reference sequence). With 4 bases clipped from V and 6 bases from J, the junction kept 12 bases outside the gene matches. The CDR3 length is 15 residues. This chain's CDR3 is CAWKAPDRMGQPQHF. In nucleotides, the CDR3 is TGTGCCTGGAAGGCGCCGGACAGGATGGGTCAGCCCCAGCATTTT.

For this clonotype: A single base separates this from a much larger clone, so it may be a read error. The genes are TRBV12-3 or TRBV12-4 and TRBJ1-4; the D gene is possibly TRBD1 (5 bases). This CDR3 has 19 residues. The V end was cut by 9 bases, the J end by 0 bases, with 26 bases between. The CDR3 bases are TGTGCCAGTCCTCTCCCCGGACAAGGCCGGCCGTCAACTAATGAAAAACTGTTTTTT. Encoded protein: CASPLPGQGRPSTNEKLFF.

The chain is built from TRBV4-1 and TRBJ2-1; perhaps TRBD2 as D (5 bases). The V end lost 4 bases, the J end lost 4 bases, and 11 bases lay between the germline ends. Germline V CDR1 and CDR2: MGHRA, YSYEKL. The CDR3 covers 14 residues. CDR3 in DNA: TGCGCCAGCAGCCCCAGCGGATGGTACAATGAGCAGTTCTTC. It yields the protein CASSPSGWYNEQFF.

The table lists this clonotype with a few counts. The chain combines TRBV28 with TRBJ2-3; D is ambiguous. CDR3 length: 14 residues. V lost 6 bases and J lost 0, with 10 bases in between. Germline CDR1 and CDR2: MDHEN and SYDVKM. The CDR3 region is CASRLTVSTDTQYF. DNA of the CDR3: TGTGCCAGCAGATTAACTGTTAGCACAGATACGCAGTATTTT.

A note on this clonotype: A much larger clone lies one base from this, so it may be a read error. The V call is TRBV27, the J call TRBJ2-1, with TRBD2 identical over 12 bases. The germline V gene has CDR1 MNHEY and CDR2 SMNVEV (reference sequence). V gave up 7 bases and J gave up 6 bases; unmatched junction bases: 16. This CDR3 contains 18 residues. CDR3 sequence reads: CASIKILAGGVISNEQFF. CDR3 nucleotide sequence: TGTGCCAGCATTAAGATACTAGCGGGGGGTGTCATATCCAATGAGCAGTTCTTC.

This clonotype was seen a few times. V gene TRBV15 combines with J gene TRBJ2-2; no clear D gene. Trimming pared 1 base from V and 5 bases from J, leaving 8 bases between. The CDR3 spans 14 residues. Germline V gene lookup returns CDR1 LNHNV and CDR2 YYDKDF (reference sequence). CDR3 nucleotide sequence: TGTGCCACCAGCAGAGGTGTGGGGACCGGGGAGCTGTTTTTT. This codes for CATSRGVGTGELFF. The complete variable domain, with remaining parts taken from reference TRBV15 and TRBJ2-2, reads DAMVIQNPRYQVTQFGKPVTLSCSQTLNHNVMYWYQQKSSQAPKLLFHYYDKDFNNEADTPDNFQSRRPNTSFCFLDIRSPGLGDTAMYLCATSRGVGTGELFFGEGSRLTVL.

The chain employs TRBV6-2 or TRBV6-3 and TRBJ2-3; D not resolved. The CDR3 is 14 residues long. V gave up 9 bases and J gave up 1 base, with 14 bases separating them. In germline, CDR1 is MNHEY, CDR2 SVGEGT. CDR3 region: CASTRPVRTDTQYF. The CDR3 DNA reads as TGTGCCAGTACGAGACCGGTTCGCACAGATACGCAGTATTTT.